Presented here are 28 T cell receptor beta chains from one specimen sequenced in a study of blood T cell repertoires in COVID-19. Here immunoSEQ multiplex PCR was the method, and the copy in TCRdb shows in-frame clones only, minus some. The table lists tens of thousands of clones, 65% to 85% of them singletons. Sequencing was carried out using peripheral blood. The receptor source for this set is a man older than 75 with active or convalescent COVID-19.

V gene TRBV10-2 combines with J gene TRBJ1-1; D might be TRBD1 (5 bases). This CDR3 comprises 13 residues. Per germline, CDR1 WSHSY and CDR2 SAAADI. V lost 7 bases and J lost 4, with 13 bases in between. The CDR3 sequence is CASKARGGTEAFF. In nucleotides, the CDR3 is TGCGCCAGCAAGGCCCGGGGGGGCACTGAAGCTTTCTTT.

The CDR3, as DNA: TGTGCCAGCAGCCAAGAGGTGGGACTAGTGGCAGATACGCAGTATTTT. Protein product: CASSQEVGLVADTQYF. V is TRBV3-1 (or the pseudogene TRBV3-2) and J is TRBJ2-3; TRBD2 aligns across 8 bases. Germline-derived CDR1 and CDR2 are LGHDT and YNNKEL (reference sequence). The V and J ends lost 0 bases and 4 bases, in that order; junction bases with no gene match: 6. The CDR3 consists of 16 residues.

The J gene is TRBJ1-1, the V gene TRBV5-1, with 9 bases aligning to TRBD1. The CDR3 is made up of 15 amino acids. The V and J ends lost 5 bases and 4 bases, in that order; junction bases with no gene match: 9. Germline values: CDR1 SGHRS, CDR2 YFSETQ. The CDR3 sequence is CASRTQGATSTEAFF. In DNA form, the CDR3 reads TGCGCCAGCAGAACACAGGGGGCGACTAGCACTGAAGCTTTCTTT.

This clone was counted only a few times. CDR3 amino acids: CASSQTGPSYEQYF. The CDR3 region has the DNA TGTGCCAGCAGCCAAACAGGGCCTTCCTACGAGCAGTACTTC. The chain couples TRBV3-1 (or the pseudogene TRBV3-2) to TRBJ2-7; D is perhaps TRBD1 (6 bases). The CDR3 has 14 residues. The germline V gene encodes CDR1 LGHDT and CDR2 YNNKEL (reference sequence). Trimming took off 2 bases at V and 1 base at J, with 9 bases between the two ends.

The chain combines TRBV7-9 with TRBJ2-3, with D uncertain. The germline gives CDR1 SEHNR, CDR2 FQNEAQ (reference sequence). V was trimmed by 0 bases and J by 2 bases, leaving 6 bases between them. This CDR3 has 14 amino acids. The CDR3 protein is CASSLAGPTDTQYF. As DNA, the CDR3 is TGTGCCAGCAGCTTAGCGGGCCCCACAGATACGCAGTATTTT.

For the CDR3, the DNA is TGTGCCAGCAGTCTGGAGCGGGGGGCCTACAATGAGCAGTTCTTC. Translation: CASSLERGAYNEQFF. The chain recombines TRBV27 with TRBJ2-1, with TRBD2 matching 9 bases. The CDR3 loop spans 15 amino acids. V lost 5 bases to trimming and J lost 2 bases; unmatched junction nucleotides: 4. Germline CDR1 is MNHEY and CDR2 is SMNVEV (reference sequence).

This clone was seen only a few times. CDR3 nucleotide sequence: TGTGCCAGCAGCGTGGATCTGACAGGGAGTCAGACCCAGTACTTC. This sequence encodes CASSVDLTGSQTQYF. V gene TRBV9 combines with J gene TRBJ2-5; 7 bases map to TRBD1. Germline V lookup: CDR1 SGDLS, CDR2 YYNGEE. CDR3 length equals 15 residues. Trimming cost V 2 bases and J 6 bases; bases outside gene matches: 10.

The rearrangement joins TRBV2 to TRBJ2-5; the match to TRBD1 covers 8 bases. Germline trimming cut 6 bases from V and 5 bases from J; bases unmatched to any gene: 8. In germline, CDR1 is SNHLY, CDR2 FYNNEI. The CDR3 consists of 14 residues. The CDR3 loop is CASRSGGATETQYF. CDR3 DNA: TGTGCCAGCAGGTCAGGGGGCGCGACGGAGACCCAGTACTTC.

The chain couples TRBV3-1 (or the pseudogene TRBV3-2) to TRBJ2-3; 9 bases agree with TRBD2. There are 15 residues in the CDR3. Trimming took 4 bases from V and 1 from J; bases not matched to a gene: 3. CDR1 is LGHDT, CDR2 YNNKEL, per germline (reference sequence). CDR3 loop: CASSLLAGGTDTQYF. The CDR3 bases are TGTGCCAGCAGCCTTTTAGCGGGGGGCACAGATACGCAGTATTTT.

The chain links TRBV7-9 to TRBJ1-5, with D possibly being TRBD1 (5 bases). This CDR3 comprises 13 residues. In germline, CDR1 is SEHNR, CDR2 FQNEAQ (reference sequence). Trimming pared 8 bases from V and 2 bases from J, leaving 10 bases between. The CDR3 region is CASRGEGNQPQHF. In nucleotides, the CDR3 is TGTGCCAGCCGGGGGGAAGGCAATCAGCCCCAGCATTTT.

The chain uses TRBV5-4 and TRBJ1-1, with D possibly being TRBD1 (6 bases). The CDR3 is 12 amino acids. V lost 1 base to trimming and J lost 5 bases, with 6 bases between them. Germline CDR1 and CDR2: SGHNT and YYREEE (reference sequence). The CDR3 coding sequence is TGTGCCAGCAGCTTGCAGGGGACTGAAGCTTTCTTT. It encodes CASSLQGTEAFF.

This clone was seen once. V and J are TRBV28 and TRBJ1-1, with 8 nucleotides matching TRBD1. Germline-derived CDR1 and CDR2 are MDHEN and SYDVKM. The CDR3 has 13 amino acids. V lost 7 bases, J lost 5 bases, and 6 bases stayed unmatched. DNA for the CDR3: TGTGCCAGCATAGGACAGGGTATTACTGAAGCTTTCTTT. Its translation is CASIGQGITEAFF.

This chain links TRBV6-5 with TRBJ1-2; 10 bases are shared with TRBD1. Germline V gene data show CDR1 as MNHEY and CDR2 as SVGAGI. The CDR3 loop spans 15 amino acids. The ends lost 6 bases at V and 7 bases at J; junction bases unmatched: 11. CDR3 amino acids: CASRPPGQGIRGYTF. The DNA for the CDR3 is TGTGCCAGCAGACCTCCGGGACAGGGGATTCGTGGCTACACCTTC.

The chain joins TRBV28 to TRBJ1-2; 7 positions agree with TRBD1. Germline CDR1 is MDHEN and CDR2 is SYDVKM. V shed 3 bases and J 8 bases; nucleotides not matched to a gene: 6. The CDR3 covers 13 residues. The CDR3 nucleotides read TGTGCCAGCAGTTTTCGACAGGGCGGAGGCTACACCTTC. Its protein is CASSFRQGGGYTF.

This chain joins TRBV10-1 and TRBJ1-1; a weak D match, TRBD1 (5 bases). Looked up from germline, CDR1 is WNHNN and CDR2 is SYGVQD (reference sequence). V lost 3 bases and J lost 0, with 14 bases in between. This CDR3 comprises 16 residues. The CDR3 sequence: CASSDQGRGLNTEAFF. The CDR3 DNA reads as TGCGCCAGCAGTGATCAGGGAAGAGGCTTGAACACTGAAGCTTTCTTT.

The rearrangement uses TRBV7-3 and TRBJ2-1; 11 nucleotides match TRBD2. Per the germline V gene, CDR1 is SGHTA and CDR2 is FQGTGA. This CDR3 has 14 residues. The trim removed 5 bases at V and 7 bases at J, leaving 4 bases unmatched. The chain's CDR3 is CASSLSGGANEQFF. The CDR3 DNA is TGTGCCAGCAGCCTTAGCGGGGGGGCTAATGAGCAGTTCTTC.

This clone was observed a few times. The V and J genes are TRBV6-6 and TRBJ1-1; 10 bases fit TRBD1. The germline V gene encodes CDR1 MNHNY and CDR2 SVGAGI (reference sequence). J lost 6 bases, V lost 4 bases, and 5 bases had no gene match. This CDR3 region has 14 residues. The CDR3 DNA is TGTGCCAGCAGTTCGGACAGGGGGAGGTCTGAAGCTTTCTTT. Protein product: CASSSDRGRSEAFF.

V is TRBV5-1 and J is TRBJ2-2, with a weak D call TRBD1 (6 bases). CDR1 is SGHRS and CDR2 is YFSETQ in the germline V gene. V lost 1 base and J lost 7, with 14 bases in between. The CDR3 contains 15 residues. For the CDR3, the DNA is TGCGCCAGCAGCTTGAAGGTACAGGGCGGCGGGGAGCTGTTTTTT. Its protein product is CASSLKVQGGGELFF.

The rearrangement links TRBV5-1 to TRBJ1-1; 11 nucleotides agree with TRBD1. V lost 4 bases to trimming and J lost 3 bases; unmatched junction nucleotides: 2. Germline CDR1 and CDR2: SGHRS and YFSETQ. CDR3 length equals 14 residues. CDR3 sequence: CASSRGQGDTEAFF. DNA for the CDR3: TGCGCCAGCAGCAGGGGACAGGGGGACACTGAAGCTTTCTTT.

The CDR3 loop reads CASSLVGGPITTGELFF. In DNA, the CDR3 is TGTGCCAGCAGCTTAGTTGGGGGCCCTATTACCACCGGGGAGCTGTTTTTT. V is TRBV11-3 and J is TRBJ2-2; weak D call: TRBD1 (6 bases). V was shortened by 1 base and J by 4 bases, with 16 bases between the two germline ends. The V gene's germline CDR1 is SGHNT and CDR2 YENEEA. The CDR3 runs 17 residues.

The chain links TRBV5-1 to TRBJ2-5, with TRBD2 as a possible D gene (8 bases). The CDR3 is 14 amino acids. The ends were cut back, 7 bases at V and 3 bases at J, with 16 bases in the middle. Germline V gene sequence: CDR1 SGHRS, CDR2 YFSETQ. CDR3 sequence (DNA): TGCGCCAGCCACAGGGGCGGGGGGAAAGAGACCCAGTACTTC. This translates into CASHRGGGKETQYF.

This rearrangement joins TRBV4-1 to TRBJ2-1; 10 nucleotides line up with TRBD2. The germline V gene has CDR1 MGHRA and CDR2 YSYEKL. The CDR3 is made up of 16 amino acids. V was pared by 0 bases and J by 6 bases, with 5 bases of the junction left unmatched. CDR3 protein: CASSQERLAGRNEQFF. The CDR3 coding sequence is TGCGCCAGCAGCCAAGAAAGACTAGCGGGCCGCAATGAGCAGTTCTTC.

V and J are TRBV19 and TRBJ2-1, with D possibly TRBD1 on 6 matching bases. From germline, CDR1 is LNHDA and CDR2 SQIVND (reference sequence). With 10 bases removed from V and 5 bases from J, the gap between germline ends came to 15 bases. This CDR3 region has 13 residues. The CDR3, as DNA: TGTGCCACTCAGGACAGACCACACAATGAGCAGTTCTTC. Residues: CATQDRPHNEQFF.

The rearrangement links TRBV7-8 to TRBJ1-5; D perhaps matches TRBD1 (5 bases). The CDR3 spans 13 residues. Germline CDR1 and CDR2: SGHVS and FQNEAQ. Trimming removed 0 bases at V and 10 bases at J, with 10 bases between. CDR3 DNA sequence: TGTGCCAGCAGCTTAGCGGGGCAGTCCCCCCAGCATTTT. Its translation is CASSLAGQSPQHF.

This CDR3 reads CASSLSTGPEFMYGYTF. CDR3 DNA: TGTGCCAGCAGTCTTTCGACAGGCCCAGAGTTCATGTATGGCTACACCTTC. The rearrangement joins TRBV28 to TRBJ1-2; D might be TRBD1 (6 bases). CDR3 length equals 17 residues. The germline gives CDR1 MDHEN, CDR2 SYDVKM. V gave up 5 bases and J gave up 5 bases, with 24 bases separating them.

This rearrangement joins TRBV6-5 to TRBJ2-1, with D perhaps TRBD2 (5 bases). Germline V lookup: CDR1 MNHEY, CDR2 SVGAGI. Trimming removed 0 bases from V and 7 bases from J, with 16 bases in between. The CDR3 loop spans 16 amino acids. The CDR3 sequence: CASSYSLRGSGNEQFF. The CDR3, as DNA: TGTGCCAGCAGTTACTCCCTTCGAGGGTCAGGAAATGAGCAGTTCTTC.

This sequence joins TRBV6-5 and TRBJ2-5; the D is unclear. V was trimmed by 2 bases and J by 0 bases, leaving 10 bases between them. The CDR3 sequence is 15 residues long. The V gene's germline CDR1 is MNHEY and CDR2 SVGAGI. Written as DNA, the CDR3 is TGTGCCAGCAGTTACGCGTATGAATACCAAGAGACCCAGTACTTC. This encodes CASSYAYEYQETQYF.

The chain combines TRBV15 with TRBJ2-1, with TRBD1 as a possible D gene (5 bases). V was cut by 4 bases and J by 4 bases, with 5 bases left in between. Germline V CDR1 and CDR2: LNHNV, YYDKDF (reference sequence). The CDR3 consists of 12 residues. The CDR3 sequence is CATSKGYNEQFF. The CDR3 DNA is TGTGCCACCAGCAAGGGGTACAATGAGCAGTTCTTC.